This T cell receptor beta chain emerged from a study of blood T cell repertoires in COVID-19 (dated by TCRdb to about 2020). For context, the study as a whole: Collaborator samples came from the United States, Italy and Spain and covered acute and convalescent phases of COVID-19. The repertoires were released in a freely available public database intended as a resource for research on the immune response to SARS-CoV-2. The material from the prospective study consisted of cDNA or gDNA derived from T cells, B-cell-depleted T cells, or PBMCs. HLA class I and class II types, where available, came from metadata supplied by the sample provider rather than from assay-based typing. Subjects who had been exposed to COVID-19, were actively infected with it, or had recovered from it provided the deeply sampled blood TCRbeta repertoires that made up the dataset. The samples were drawn from two sources: the first 160 participants of the ongoing ImmuneRACE study, and 1,000 to 1,500 subjects contributed by 6 global collaborators. Nearly every sample came with metadata listing a de-identified subject ID, COVID-19 status, age in years and sex.

The CDR3, from cysteine to phenylalanine, totals 12 residues. Only the CDR3 portion is preserved as DNA: 36 bases, with reading frame beginning at the first base. Unmatched junction bases come to 4, with V trimmed by 5 bases and J by 9 bases. Via the germline V gene (reference sequence), CDR1 is LNHDA and CDR2 SQIVND. Overall study outcomes, separate from this receptor: How much clinical and demographic metadata was included differed by source and by participant, and the metadata was provided uncurated.

The collaborating institutions used their own protocols to collect whole blood in K2EDTA tubes. For TCRbeta analysis, collaborators shipped samples as frozen whole blood, isolated PBMCs, or DNA extracted from either of those sample types. TCRbeta CDR3 regions were amplified from genomic DNA using the immunoSEQ Assay, a bias-controlled multiplex PCR. On the authors' methods: The number of nucleated cells in each sample was estimated from the amplification of reference gene primers within the assay. To quantify the absolute abundance of each unique TCRbeta CDR3 rearrangement, sequence reads were collapsed and filtered. Productive Simpson clonality was computed per sample as the square root of Simpson's diversity index over productive rearrangements. TCRdb took this table from immuneACCESS and kept in-frame rearrangements with V and J called. Such tables lack part of the clones; where checked against another copy, unresolved V genes explain under half of the gap, and the rest is unexplained. D and trimming were read from the DNA, whereas the V and J calls and clone size are those reported in that table. The sample includes about 110,000 clones, with 80% to 95% observed a single time. Of the sample, 1% to 1.5% falls within the top ten clones.

Turning to this clone: Its antigen is currently not known. The sample holds no much larger clone one base away, and base qualities are not on file.

The receptor was isolated from a woman aged 25 to 39 with acute or convalescent COVID-19. Sample: peripheral blood. The chain couples TRBV19 to TRBJ2-1; TRBD1 matches 7 bases in the middle. The CDR3 has the sequence CASSLDRSEQFF. The sequenced DNA is TGTGCCAGTAGTTTGGACAGGAGTGAGCAGTTCTTC.